This TCR beta chain was recorded in a study of beta chain features in type 1 diabetes. A few counts support this clone. Every single donor gave one heparinised blood draw, and these averaged roughly 0.11 L. The CDR3 sequence is 15 residues long. J gave up 3 bases and V 4 bases, and 4 bases lay outside the gene matches. Germline V gene sequence: CDR1 SGHRS, CDR2 YFSETQ. All of the isolated RNA was reverse transcribed, so expressed TCRB transcripts were sequenced. The data were produced by immunoSEQ multiplex PCR, yet TCRdb's version contains in-frame clones alone and is incomplete. The table has approximately 340,000 clones, roughly 16% seen once.

The TCR sequence derives from a young woman in good health. V usage is TRBV5-1 and J usage is TRBJ2-7, with 13 positions matching TRBD2. Sequencing was done on a sample of naive CD4+ T cells from blood. The CDR3 spells CASSPRTSGSYEQYF. CDR3 nucleotides: TGCGCCAGCAGCCCAAGGACTAGCGGGAGCTACGAGCAGTACTTC.